Below are 30 T cell receptor beta chains sequenced from a single sample in a study of blood T cell repertoires in COVID-19. Profiling relied on immunoSEQ multiplex PCR, and the TCRdb table lists in-frame clones only, not all of them. The sample contains approximately 250,000 clones, roughly 90% of which appear only once. Sequenced material: PBMCs or T cells enriched from blood (not recorded which). These TCRs come from a man aged 40-55 years who had been exposed to COVID-19.

In this sample, this clone turned up once. The chain carries TRBV2 and TRBJ1-5; D is uncertain. Trimming removed 5 bases from V and 0 bases from J, with 11 bases in between. The germline gives CDR1 SNHLY, CDR2 FYNNEI. The CDR3 loop spans 15 amino acids. DNA of the CDR3: TGTGCCAGCAGTTTTTTGTCGGTTAGCAATCAGCCCCAGCATTTT. This encodes CASSFLSVSNQPQHF.

The rearrangement joins TRBV14 to TRBJ2-1, with no clear D. V was cut by 1 base and J by 4 bases, with 5 bases left in between. CDR1 is SGHDN and CDR2 is FVKESK in the germline V gene. The CDR3 extends over 13 amino acids. This CDR3 is CASSQVLYNEQFF. Here the CDR3 DNA reads TGTGCCAGCAGCCAAGTCCTATACAATGAGCAGTTCTTC.

V and J are TRBV5-1 and TRBJ2-7; 14 positions agree with TRBD2. Germline V gene sequence: CDR1 SGHRS, CDR2 YFSETQ. This CDR3 region has 14 residues. V dropped 4 bases and J dropped 11; count of bases not matched to a gene: 8. The CDR3 nucleotides are TGCGCCAGCAGCAAGCCGGGACTAGCGGGAGCGGAGTACTTC. Its translation is CASSKPGLAGAEYF.

The chain combines TRBV27 with TRBJ2-7; tentative D call: TRBD1 (6 bases). The germline CDR1 and CDR2 sequences are MNHEY and SMNVEV (reference sequence). CDR3 size: 14 residues. Trimming took off 5 bases at V and 5 bases at J, with 16 bases between the two ends. CDR3 DNA: TGTGCCAGCAGTCCAGGGGTCGCGTTCAACGAGCAGTACTTC. It codes for CASSPGVAFNEQYF.

V usage is TRBV25-1 and J usage is TRBJ2-7; 9 positions match TRBD1. Germline assignment: CDR1 MGHDK and CDR2 SYGVNS. V lost 6 bases to trimming and J lost 1 base; unmatched junction nucleotides: 7. This CDR3 spans 15 amino acids. Written as DNA, the CDR3 is TGTGCCAGCAGCAAGACAGGGGGTATATCCTACGAGCAGTACTTC. Protein product: CASSKTGGISYEQYF.

The chain couples TRBV7-8 to TRBJ2-5; TRBD2 matches at 13 bases. The ends lost 3 bases at V and 2 bases at J; junction bases unmatched: 3. The germline V gene has CDR1 SGHVS and CDR2 FQNEAQ. The CDR3 is 16 residues long. CDR3 protein: CASSFGLAGAQETQYF. CDR3 bases: TGTGCCAGCAGCTTCGGACTAGCGGGAGCTCAAGAGACCCAGTACTTC.

The rearrangement uses TRBV29-1 and TRBJ1-2; D unresolved. The CDR3 covers 13 residues. V gave up 7 bases and J gave up 6 bases, with 18 bases separating them. Germline CDR1 reads SQVTM; CDR2 reads ANQGSEA. The CDR3 loop reads CSAAVRPRDGYTF. CDR3 in DNA: TGCAGCGCCGCCGTTCGGCCGAGGGATGGCTACACCTTC.

Points on this clone: Other DNA sequences from this sample encode an identical CDR3 as well. This chain joins TRBV12-3 or TRBV12-4 and TRBJ2-2; no firm D call. V gave up 5 bases and J gave up 4 bases, with 8 bases separating them. This CDR3 contains 13 residues. The CDR3 is CASSLSVTGELFF. The DNA for the CDR3 is TGTGCCAGCAGTCTCAGTGTCACCGGGGAGCTGTTTTTT.

V gene TRBV6-5 combines with J gene TRBJ2-4; 7 bases are a match to TRBD1. The CDR3 loop spans 13 amino acids. The germline V gene encodes CDR1 MNHEY and CDR2 SVGAGI. The V gene end was trimmed by 6 bases and the J gene end by 7 bases; junction bases not matched to a gene: 6. The CDR3 loop reads CASRPDRANIQYF. CDR3 bases: TGTGCCAGCAGACCCGACAGGGCGAACATTCAGTACTTC.

This sequence joins TRBV7-2 and TRBJ1-1; TRBD1 agrees at 7 bases. CDR1 SGHTA and CDR2 FQGNSA come from the germline V gene. CDR3 length: 16 residues. Unmatched junction bases numbered 9, after V lost 5 bases and J lost 0 bases. CDR3 protein: CASSARDRDMNTEAFF. The CDR3 coding sequence is TGTGCCAGCAGCGCCCGGGACAGAGACATGAACACTGAAGCTTTCTTT.

This sequence joins TRBV27 and TRBJ2-7; D is unclear. This CDR3 is built from 14 residues. Trimming left V 5 bases short and J 3 bases short, with 14 bases between. Germline CDR1 MNHEY, CDR2 SMNVEV (reference sequence). In nucleotides, the CDR3 is TGTGCCAGCAGTCTGGGTGGCGGCAACTACGAGCAGTACTTC. Translation: CASSLGGGNYEQYF.

The chain links TRBV3-1 (or the pseudogene TRBV3-2) to TRBJ1-1; a possible D gene is TRBD1 (6 bases). Looked up from germline, CDR1 is LGHDT and CDR2 is YNNKEL (reference sequence). This CDR3 has 15 residues. The V end was cut by 5 bases, the J end by 1 base, with 14 bases between. As DNA, the CDR3 is TGTGCCAGCAGCAATCCCGGACAGCCGAACACTGAAGCTTTCTTT. Its protein product is CASSNPGQPNTEAFF.

V is TRBV5-6 and J is TRBJ2-2; the D is unclear. Trimming removed 2 bases from V and 8 bases from J, with 16 bases in between. This CDR3 contains 15 residues. CDR1 and CDR2 (germline): SGHDT, YYEEEE. The CDR3 sequence: CASSFLQVLGGELFF. The DNA of the CDR3 is TGTGCCAGCAGCTTCCTTCAGGTCTTGGGTGGGGAGCTGTTTTTT.

The V gene is TRBV27, the J gene TRBJ2-1, with a possible D match to TRBD2 (6 bases). Trimming removed 0 bases from V and 8 bases from J, with 11 bases in between. The CDR3 runs to 14 residues. CDR1 and CDR2 (germline): MNHEY, SMNVEV (reference sequence). CDR3 sequence (DNA): TGTGCCAGCAGTTTATCGTGGACTAACGATGAGCAGTTCTTC. The encoded protein is CASSLSWTNDEQFF.

The chain carries TRBV5-1 and TRBJ1-1; a possible D gene is TRBD1 (5 bases). The germline V gene encodes CDR1 SGHRS and CDR2 YFSETQ. CDR3 length: 12 amino acids. V was shortened by 0 bases and J by 11 bases, with 11 bases between the two germline ends. CDR3 in DNA: TGCGCCAGCAGCTTGGAAATGGGGCATGCTTTCTTT. Protein product: CASSLEMGHAFF.

The chain carries TRBV6-5 and TRBJ2-5, with D possibly matching TRBD1 (5 bases). CDR1 is MNHEY and CDR2 is SVGAGI in the germline V gene. The CDR3 consists of 14 residues. The ends were cut back, 4 bases at V and 8 bases at J, with 17 bases in the middle. CDR3 DNA sequence: TGTGCCAGCAGTTCGAATCAGGTGGGGCAAACCCAGTACTTC. Protein: CASSSNQVGQTQYF.

The chain joins TRBV2 to TRBJ1-5; the D is unclear. V dropped 6 bases and J dropped 0 bases, with 9 bases sitting between them. The CDR3 has 14 residues. Germline V CDR1 and CDR2: SNHLY, FYNNEI. The CDR3 protein is CASRLGVSNQPQHF. DNA of the CDR3: TGTGCCAGCAGATTGGGAGTTAGCAATCAGCCCCAGCATTTT.

The chain has TRBV7-9 and TRBJ2-3; possible D gene TRBD1, 5 bases. The CDR3 has 16 residues. Germline V CDR1 and CDR2: SEHNR, FQNEAQ (reference sequence). Trimming took 6 bases from V and 0 from J, leaving 16 bases between them. CDR3 sequence reads: CASRPRQKTSTDTQYF. Written as DNA, the CDR3 is TGTGCCAGCAGACCGAGACAGAAGACTAGCACAGATACGCAGTATTTT.

The rearrangement joins TRBV5-4 to TRBJ2-1, with TRBD2 identical over 11 bases. V lost 4 bases, J lost 3 bases, and 3 bases stayed unmatched. Looked up from germline, CDR1 is SGHNT and CDR2 is YYREEE (reference sequence). The CDR3 runs to 15 residues. CDR3 region: CASSMTSGIYNEQFF. The CDR3 nucleotides are TGTGCCAGCAGCATGACTAGCGGGATCTACAATGAGCAGTTCTTC.

The chain is built from TRBV6-4 and TRBJ2-1, with 9 bases matching TRBD1. CDR1 MRHNA and CDR2 SNTAGT come from the germline V gene. The CDR3 loop spans 16 amino acids. V gave up 4 bases and J gave up 5 bases; unmatched junction bases: 9. The CDR3 loop reads CASSGGSGTGHNEQFF. DNA for the CDR3: TGTGCCAGCAGTGGAGGCTCCGGGACAGGGCACAATGAGCAGTTCTTC.

CDR3 coding DNA: TGTGCCAGCAGCTTCTCCGGGAGCTGGGGGGGAGATACGCAGTATTTT. This sequence encodes CASSFSGSWGGDTQYF. V is TRBV11-2 and J is TRBJ2-3; the match to TRBD2 covers 7 bases. Germline-derived CDR1 and CDR2 are SGHAT and FQNNGV. The CDR3 sequence is 16 residues long. Trimming removed 3 bases from V and 5 bases from J; junction bases left unmatched: 11.

The chain joins TRBV30 to TRBJ2-1; 7 nucleotides agree with TRBD2. Germline V gene data show CDR1 as GTSNPN and CDR2 as SVGIG (reference sequence). This CDR3 comprises 14 residues. V lost 2 bases, J lost 4 bases, and 5 bases stayed unmatched. CDR3 coding DNA: TGTGCCTGGAGTTCCGGCGGGAGTTACAATGAGCAGTTCTTC. Protein sequence: CAWSSGGSYNEQFF. Full variable domain (outside the CDR3, taken from reference TRBV30 and TRBJ2-1): SQTIHQWPATLVQPVGSPLSLECTVEGTSNPNLYWYRQAAGRGLQLLFYSVGIGQISSEVPQNLSASRPQDRQFILSSKKLLLSDSGFYLCAWSSGGSYNEQFFGPGTRLTVL.

V is TRBV7-2 and J is TRBJ2-7; tentatively, D is TRBD1 (6 bases). The CDR3 runs to 17 residues. Trimming pared 5 bases from V and 2 bases from J, leaving 22 bases between. CDR1 and CDR2 (germline): SGHTA, FQGNSA. The CDR3, as DNA: TGTGCCAGCAGCGTTGCCCAGGGGCAGGGGATTACCTACGAGCAGTACTTC. Amino acid sequence: CASSVAQGQGITYEQYF.

V is TRBV19 and J is TRBJ2-1; the match to TRBD2 covers 7 bases. Germline V CDR1 and CDR2: LNHDA, SQIVND (reference sequence). The CDR3 has 16 residues. Trimming cost V 3 bases and J 4 bases; bases outside gene matches: 9. CDR3 in DNA: TGTGCCAGTAGTATTATGGCTACTAGCGCTTACAATGAGCAGTTCTTC. This codes for CASSIMATSAYNEQFF.

V and J are TRBV19 and TRBJ1-2; 7 bases map to TRBD1. The CDR3 is 19 residues long. Germline V lookup: CDR1 LNHDA, CDR2 SQIVND (reference sequence). J was trimmed by 4 bases and V by 5 bases; bases with no gene match: 22. The CDR3 loop reads CASSPHLGRGGRTGYGYTF. The CDR3 nucleotides are TGTGCCAGTAGTCCCCATCTGGGTCGGGGCGGGAGGACAGGCTATGGCTACACCTTC.

This CDR3 reads CASSIAGGNGNEQFF. The DNA of the CDR3 is TGTGCCAGCAGCATAGCGGGAGGCAATGGGAATGAGCAGTTCTTC. The rearrangement uses TRBV7-3 and TRBJ2-1; 10 bases map to TRBD2. The V gene's germline CDR1 is SGHTA and CDR2 FQGTGA. With 5 bases clipped from V and 7 bases from J, the junction kept 8 bases outside the gene matches. CDR3 length: 15 residues.

This sequence joins TRBV6-1 and TRBJ1-3, with 9 positions matching TRBD1. This CDR3 region has 15 residues. Losses at the gene ends were 3 bases for V and 3 bases for J; bases not matched to a gene: 3. The germline V gene has CDR1 MNHNS and CDR2 SASEGT. The CDR3 is CASSETGGYGNTIYF. The CDR3, as DNA: TGTGCCAGCAGTGAGACAGGGGGTTATGGAAACACCATATATTTT.

The CDR3, as DNA: TGTGCCAGCAGTTTCAGACAGGAGAGACTCCAAGAGACCCAGTACTTC. Protein sequence: CASSFRQERLQETQYF. V is TRBV28 and J is TRBJ2-5, with a possible D match to TRBD1 (6 bases). The CDR3 covers 16 residues. Germline-derived CDR1 and CDR2 are MDHEN and SYDVKM. V gave up 3 bases and J gave up 1 base, with 15 bases separating them.

The chain joins TRBV7-9 to TRBJ1-6; D may be TRBD1 (6 bases). The CDR3 covers 15 residues. The V gene's germline CDR1 is SEHNR and CDR2 FQNEAQ (reference sequence). Trimming cost V 5 bases and J 7 bases, with 15 bases left between them. The CDR3 nucleotides are TGTGCCAGCAGCCAACAGGGTAACTACAATTCACCCCTCCACTTT. This sequence encodes CASSQQGNYNSPLHF.

The CDR3 DNA follows: TGTGCCAGCAGCCAAGATTTTACAGGGGGGTCCTACGAGCAGTACTTC. Translated: CASSQDFTGGSYEQYF. The chain joins TRBV4-2 to TRBJ2-7; 8 nucleotides agree with TRBD1. Germline V gives CDR1 LGHNA, CDR2 YNFKEQ. CDR3 length equals 16 residues. V was clipped by 0 bases and J by 1 base; unmatched bases: 5.